Shown below are 5 T cell receptor beta chains from a single sample sequenced in a study of CD8 T cells in ankylosing spondylitis. Overall study results and limits: In ankylosing spondylitis blood, a motif of eight highly homologous TCR beta variants appeared characteristic.

The antigens of these receptors remain unknown. TCRdb independently ran MiXCR on the 5' RACE reads; one entry per CDR3 protein. The data contain about 210,000 distinct CDR3 sequences, just under 7.5% of them singletons. Sequencing was done on a sample of blood, either unsorted or a sorted T cell fraction (not recorded which). These receptors all come from a male donor with ankylosing spondylitis.

This clonotype was observed many times. V and J are TRBV28 and TRBJ2-7; D remains unclear. The CDR3 is 13 amino acids. Germline V gene sequence: CDR1 MDHEN, CDR2 SYDVKM. V lost 5 bases, J lost 3 bases, and 11 bases lay in between. The DNA of the CDR3 is TGTGCCAGCAGTAACCGGGCCCACTACGAGCAGTACTTC. It yields the protein CASSNRAHYEQYF.

The rearrangement joins TRBV2 to TRBJ2-3; 8 positions match TRBD2. The CDR3 covers 17 residues. Germline assignment: CDR1 SNHLY and CDR2 FYNNEI. V trimming: 5 bases; J trimming: 0 bases; junction bases outside the gene matches: 10. The DNA for the CDR3 is TGTGCCAGCAGTCCGCCTCTAGCGGGTATTAGCACAGATACGCAGTATTTT. Translation: CASSPPLAGISTDTQYF.

The chain links TRBV5-1 to TRBJ2-5, with 8 bases aligning to TRBD2. The CDR3 is 17 residues long. Germline CDR1 is SGHRS and CDR2 is YFSETQ. Losses at the gene ends were 4 bases for V and 4 bases for J; bases not matched to a gene: 15. CDR3 sequence (DNA): TGCGCCAGCAGCCAGACGCCTCTAGCGGGCAAGGGAGAGACCCAGTACTTC. Translation gives CASSQTPLAGKGETQYF.

This clonotype has at least ten counts. The rearrangement joins TRBV5-1 to TRBJ1-4, with D perhaps matching TRBD1 (6 bases). The CDR3 has 14 amino acids. Germline CDR1 SGHRS, CDR2 YFSETQ. V dropped 3 bases and J dropped 7 bases, with 13 bases sitting between them. The CDR3 coding sequence is TGCGCCAGCAGCTCCAGGGGTGGAGGTGAAAAACTGTTTTTT. It translates to CASSSRGGGEKLFF. Using reference TRBV5-1 and TRBJ1-4 for the parts outside the CDR3, the full variable domain is KAGVTQTPRYLIKTRGQQVTLSCSPISGHRSVSWYQQTPGQGLQFLFEYFSETQRNKGNFPGRFSGRQFSNSRSEMNVSTLELGDSALYLCASSSRGGGEKLFFGSGTQLSVL.

This clonotype was counted a few times. The V call is TRBV28, the J call TRBJ1-5, with TRBD1 matching over 7 bases. The CDR3 has 16 residues. V trimming: 6 bases; J trimming: 2 bases; junction bases outside the gene matches: 10. Per the germline V gene, CDR1 is MDHEN and CDR2 is SYDVKM. The DNA for the CDR3 is TGTGCCAGCAGCCGTCCCGGGACAGTCCGCAATCAGCCCCAGCATTTT. Amino acids: CASSRPGTVRNQPQHF.